This is a list of T cell receptor beta chains from one sample in a study of blood T cell repertoires in COVID-19. Here immunoSEQ multiplex PCR was the method, and the copy in TCRdb shows in-frame clones only, minus some. Here the sample spans approximately 440,000 clones, roughly nine tenths being singletons. The sequenced sample consisted of PBMCs or T cells enriched from blood (not recorded which). The receptor source for this set is a woman in her late teens or twenties who had recovered from COVID-19. The CDR3 runs from the conserved cysteine through the conserved F or W. Fields, in order: V gene, CDR3 length, CDR3 protein.

V: TRBV7-2
length: 15
CDR3: CASSPTGGRSGELFF

V: TRBV10-3
length: 17
CDR3: CASYPGTGGGLDYGYTF

V: TRBV6-5
length: 15
CDR3: CASSPQGESYNEQFF

V: TRBV30
length: 14
CDR3: CAWSAGQGNQPQHF

V: TRBV19
length: 13
CDR3: CASSMGATQPQHF

V: TRBV2
length: 13
CDR3: CASRGQGASGYTF

V: TRBV6-4
length: 13
CDR3: CASSDGATDTQYF

V: TRBV5-1
length: 14
CDR3: CASSLSGGEETQYF

V: TRBV19
length: 14
CDR3: CASRGREGNQPQHF

V: TRBV28
length: 15
CDR3: CASSRDRGGEETQYF

V: TRBV7-9
length: 13
CDR3: CASTLGAQETQYF

V: TRBV4-1
length: 14
CDR3: CASSQVGAGNTIYF

V: TRBV6-4
length: 13
CDR3: CASSRRNGDGYTF

V: TRBV4-1
length: 14
CDR3: CASSQDGDSPKQFF

V: TRBV28
length: 15
CDR3: CASTFSSSYNSPLHF

V: TRBV5-1
length: 15
CDR3: CASSWDTSSGNTIYF

V: TRBV6-5
length: 13
CDR3: CASRETATYEQYF

V: TRBV5-1
length: 18
CDR3: CASSLGQGAASFTGELFF

V: TRBV11-2
length: 16
CDR3: CASSLEQGYLNSPLHF

V: TRBV27
length: 15
CDR3: CASSPGRGLNQPQHF

V: TRBV24-1
length: 17
CDR3: CATSDAPRQAYNSPLHF

V: TRBV7-2
length: 17
CDR3: CASSLRARGGGPYTQYF

V: TRBV2
length: 16
CDR3: CASSLGQGSRQETQYF

V: TRBV18
length: 14
CDR3: CASSEQGAQGEQFF

V: TRBV30
length: 16
CDR3: CAWSKPGQLFNQPQHF

V: TRBV6-5
length: 14
CDR3: CASSYRLDSHEQFF

V: TRBV30
length: 13
CDR3: CAWNTGVAVGYTF

V: TRBV19
length: 15
CDR3: CASSYRGENTGELFF

V: TRBV29-1
length: 15
CDR3: CSVGEQGAANYGYTF

V: TRBV29-1
length: 15
CDR3: CSVKRRWGVDYEQYF

V: TRBV15
length: 13
CDR3: CATSRDEALEQYF

V: TRBV4-2
length: 12
CDR3: CASSQVYTEAFF

V: TRBV14
length: 18
CDR3: CASSRVRAGGSSYNEQFF

V: TRBV9
length: 16
CDR3: CASSVGVGIGAYEQYF

V: TRBV12-3/TRBV12-4
length: 13
CDR3: CASSSEENQPQHF

V: TRBV21-1
length: 20
CDR3: CASSNPSTGVDLGGNQPQHF

V: TRBV30
length: 15
CDR3: CAWSSPGTGIDEAFF

V: TRBV10-1
length: 15
CDR3: CASSEVAGGRGEQFF